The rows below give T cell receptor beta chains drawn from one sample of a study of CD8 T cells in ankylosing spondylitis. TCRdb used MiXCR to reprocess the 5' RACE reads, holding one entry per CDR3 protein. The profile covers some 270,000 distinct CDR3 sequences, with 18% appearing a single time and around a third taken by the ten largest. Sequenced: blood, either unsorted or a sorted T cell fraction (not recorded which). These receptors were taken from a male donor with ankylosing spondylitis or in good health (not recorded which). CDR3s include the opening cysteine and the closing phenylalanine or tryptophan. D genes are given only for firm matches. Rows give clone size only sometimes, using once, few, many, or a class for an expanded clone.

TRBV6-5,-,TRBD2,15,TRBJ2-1,CASSWGLAGAGEQFF,TGTGCCAGCAGTTGGGGACTAGCGGGAGCCGGTGAGCAGTTCTTC
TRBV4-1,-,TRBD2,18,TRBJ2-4,CASSQVIAGGIAKNIQYF,TGCGCCAGCAGCCAGGTCATAGCGGGAGGAATAGCCAAAAACATTCAGTACTTC
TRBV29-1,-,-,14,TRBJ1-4,CSVTEPSTNEKLFF,TGCAGCGTCACAGAGCCTTCAACTAATGAAAAACTGTTTTTT
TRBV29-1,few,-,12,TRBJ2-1,CSVPLLTNEQFF,TGCAGCGTCCCGCTATTGACCAATGAGCAGTTCTTC
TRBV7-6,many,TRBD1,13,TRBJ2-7,CASSWGQAYEQYF,TGTGCCAGCAGCTGGGGACAGGCTTACGAGCAGTACTTC
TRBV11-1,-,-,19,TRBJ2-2,CASSRRQLPLGKNTGELFF,TGTGCCAGCAGCCGACGACAGCTTCCTCTGGGAAAGAACACCGGGGAGCTGTTTTTT
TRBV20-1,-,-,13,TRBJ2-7,CSARGPSSYEQYF,TGCAGTGCTAGGGGACCAAGCTCCTACGAGCAGTACTTC
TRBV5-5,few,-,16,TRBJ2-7,CASSGDPGERPYEQYF,TGTGCCAGCAGTGGGGACCCAGGGGAACGACCTTACGAGCAGTACTTC
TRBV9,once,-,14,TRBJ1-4,CASSPGNLDEKLFF,TGTGCCAGCAGCCCCGGAAACTTGGATGAAAAACTGTTTTTT
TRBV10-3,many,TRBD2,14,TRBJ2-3,CASGAGADTDTQYF,TGTGCCTCCGGAGCGGGAGCTGACACAGATACGCAGTATTTT
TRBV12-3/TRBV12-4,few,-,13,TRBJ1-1,CASSFGKYTEAFF,TGTGCCAGCAGTTTTGGGAAATACACTGAAGCTTTCTTT
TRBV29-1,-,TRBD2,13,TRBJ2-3,CSVDGGGTDTQYF,TGCAGCGTTGATGGGGGGGGCACAGATACGCAGTATTTT
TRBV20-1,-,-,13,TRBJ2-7,CSASSGLLYEQYF,TGCAGTGCTAGTTCGGGACTTTTATACGAGCAGTACTTC
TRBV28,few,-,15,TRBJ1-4,CASSHPSGVNVKLFF,TGTGCCAGCAGTCACCCATCAGGGGTTAATGTAAAACTGTTTTTT
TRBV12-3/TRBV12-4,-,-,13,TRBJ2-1,CASSPTSGPEQFF,TGTGCCAGCAGTCCGACTAGTGGTCCTGAGCAGTTCTTC
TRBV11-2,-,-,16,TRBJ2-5,CASSFPTRERGETQYF,TGTGCCAGCAGCTTTCCTACGCGGGAGAGGGGGGAGACCCAGTACTTC
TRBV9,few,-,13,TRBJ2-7,CASSGPLGYEQYF,TGTGCCAGCAGCGGCCCGCTGGGATACGAGCAGTACTTC
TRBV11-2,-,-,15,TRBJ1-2,CASSLRPEGDYGYTF,TGTGCCAGCAGCCTACGCCCAGAAGGGGACTATGGCTACACCTTC
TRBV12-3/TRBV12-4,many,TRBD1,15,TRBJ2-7,CASSPAGGSFYEQYF,TGTGCCAGCAGTCCCGCAGGGGGTTCCTTCTACGAGCAGTACTTC
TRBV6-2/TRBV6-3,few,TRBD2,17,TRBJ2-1,CASSYSKSSGGANEQFF,TGTGCCAGCAGTTACTCGAAAAGTAGCGGGGGGGCCAATGAGCAGTTCTTC
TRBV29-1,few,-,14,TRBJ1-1,CSTIGGTGLDEAFF,TGCAGCACGATCGGGGGGACTGGGCTAGATGAAGCTTTCTTT
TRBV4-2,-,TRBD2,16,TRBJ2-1,CASSQESSGIGDEQFF,TGTGCCAGCAGCCAAGAGTCTAGCGGGATCGGAGATGAGCAGTTCTTC
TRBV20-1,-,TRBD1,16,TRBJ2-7,CSARESFGTGGYEQYF,TGCAGTGCTAGAGAATCTTTCGGGACAGGGGGCTACGAGCAGTACTTC
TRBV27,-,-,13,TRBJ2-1,CASSLYDTNEQFF,TGTGCCAGCAGTTTATACGACACCAATGAGCAGTTCTTC
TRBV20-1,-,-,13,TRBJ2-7,CSARTGRSYEQYF,TGCAGTGCTAGAACCGGGCGCTCCTACGAGCAGTACTTC
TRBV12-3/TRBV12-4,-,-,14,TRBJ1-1,CASSLPEPNTEAFF,TGTGCCAGCAGTTTACCAGAGCCGAACACTGAAGCTTTCTTT
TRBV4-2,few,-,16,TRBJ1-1,CASSQDVSGGTTEAFF,TGTGCCAGCAGCCAAGACGTTTCGGGGGGGACCACTGAAGCTTTCTTT
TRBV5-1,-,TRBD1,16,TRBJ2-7,CASSNGGDRDPYEQYF,TGCGCCAGCAGCAACGGAGGGGACAGGGACCCCTACGAGCAGTACTTC
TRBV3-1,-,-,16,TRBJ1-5,CASSRYDGGGNQPQHF,TGTGCCAGCAGCCGCTACGATGGGGGTGGCAATCAGCCCCAGCATTTT
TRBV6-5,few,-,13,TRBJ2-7,CATMGRSSYEQYF,TGTGCCACCATGGGGCGGAGCTCCTACGAGCAGTACTTC
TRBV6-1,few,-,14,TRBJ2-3,CASRGGAGADTQYF,TGTGCCAGCAGGGGGGGTGCGGGGGCGGATACGCAGTATTTT
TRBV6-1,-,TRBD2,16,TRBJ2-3,CASSRREGLGADTQYF,TGTGCCAGCAGTAGGCGGGAGGGCCTAGGGGCAGATACGCAGTATTTT
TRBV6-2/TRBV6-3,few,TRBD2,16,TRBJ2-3,CASEKWTSGTTDTQYF,TGTGCCAGCGAGAAGTGGACTAGCGGGACCACAGATACGCAGTATTTT
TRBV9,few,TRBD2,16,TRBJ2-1,CASSNSGTKPYNEQFF,TGTGCCAGCAGCAATAGCGGGACGAAGCCTTACAATGAGCAGTTCTTC